This T cell receptor beta chain was captured in a study of identical twins. MiXCR, run by TCRdb on the 5' RACE reads, gives a single entry per CDR3 protein. In the table there are fewer than 900,000 distinct CDR3 sequences, around 21% of which are singletons. This clonotype was counted a few times. With 5 bases clipped from V and 7 bases from J, the junction kept 7 bases outside the gene matches. Germline CDR1 ENHRY, CDR2 SYGVKD. The CDR3 loop spans 14 amino acids. Separately, the same data were catalogued under a study of T cells expressing NK-cell markers.

This chain links TRBV10-3 with TRBJ2-4; 8 bases are a match to TRBD1. What was sequenced was PBMCs. The clonotype was recovered from a young woman in good health. Here the CDR3 reads CAISQGTGGNIQYF. The CDR3 nucleotides are TGTGCCATCAGTCAAGGGACAGGCGGGAACATTCAGTACTTC.